This T cell receptor (beta chain) was sequenced for a study of shared clonotypes between healthy human individuals. The assay was immunoSEQ multiplex PCR, and TCRdb's table has in-frame clones only and misses some. The repertoire holds over 2 million clones, 85% to 95% seen once, with about 0.36% in the top ten. V trimming: 6 bases; J trimming: 9 bases; junction bases outside the gene matches: 6. The CDR3 loop spans 13 amino acids. CDR1 MDHEN and CDR2 SYDVKM come from the germline V gene. Sample: naive CD4+ T cells from PBMCs. The subset here: CD45RA+ positively selected. This sequence joins TRBV28 and TRBJ2-7; 12 bases are shared with TRBD2. This receptor was taken from a man younger than 35 in good health. Some clones in this sample may be carry-over from other donors' samples. The CDR3 here is CASSKTSGRGQYF. The CDR3 DNA reads as TGTGCCAGCAGCAAGACTAGCGGGAGAGGGCAGTACTTC.